Presented here are 9 T cell receptor beta chains from one specimen sequenced in a study of blood T cells in healthy people across ages (dated by TCRdb to between 2015 and 2016). Library preparation was by 5' RACE. Instrument used: Illumina HiSeq 2500. A second PCR of roughly 7 to 11 cycles was run with a J-beta primer mix and a sample-barcoded 5' primer. TCRdb applied fastp at Q25 and MiXCR to the public reads, then kept only in-frame beta chains. Entries are consolidated by CDR3 protein sequence, retaining the most common genes and DNA. The sample records about 620,000 distinct CDR3 sequences, 20% to 25% of which are singletons. More than 3% of the sample goes to the ten largest clones. The sample was blood. These receptors were obtained from a man between 65 and 79 years old in good health.

This rearrangement joins TRBV20-1 to TRBJ2-5; D is unclear. The DNA matches TRBJ2-1 better at its end, which makes the J call doubtful. From germline, CDR1 is DFQATT and CDR2 SNEGSKA (reference sequence). The CDR3 covers 11 residues. The CDR3 DNA reads TGCAGTGCTCAGATCTATAGTGAGCAGTTCTTC. Amino acids: CSAQIYSEQFF.

This clonotype was counted between two and nine times. The chain links TRBV7-6 to TRBJ2-7, with 12 nucleotides matching TRBD1. The J call is in doubt because the DNA end fits TRBJ2-5 better. The CDR3 is 17 residues long. CDR1 and CDR2 (germline): SGHVS, FNYEAQ. CDR3 DNA: TGTGCCAGCAGCTTTTACCGGGACAGGGGGCGGCGAGAGACCCAGTACTTC. It specifies CASSFYRDRGRRETQYF.

This clonotype came up a few times. The chain couples TRBV6-5 to TRBJ2-3; 9 nucleotides match TRBD2. Trimming removed 4 bases from V and 9 bases from J; junction bases left unmatched: 11. The CDR3 contains 15 residues. Germline V gene lookup returns CDR1 MNHEY and CDR2 SVGAGI. The CDR3 is CASSSNVAGARTQYF. In DNA, the CDR3 is TGTGCCAGCAGTTCCAATGTAGCGGGAGCACGAACGCAGTATTTT.

This clonotype has just a few counts. The chain carries TRBV6-2 or TRBV6-3 and TRBJ2-5; 9 positions agree with TRBD2. The J call may be wrong; the DNA end is better matched by TRBJ2-7. This CDR3 has 17 residues. Germline CDR1 is MNHEY and CDR2 is SVGEGT. Written as DNA, the CDR3 is TGTGCCAGCAGTTACTCGTGGCGGGAGGGCCTGTTCTACGAGCAGTACTTC. Protein sequence: CASSYSWREGLFYEQYF.

The table lists this clonotype with a few counts. V and J are TRBV19 and TRBJ1-5; TRBD1 agrees at 9 bases. Germline CDR1 is LNHDA and CDR2 is SQIVND (reference sequence). Trimming removed 6 bases from V and 6 bases from J; junction bases left unmatched: 6. The length of the CDR3 is 14 residues. CDR3 DNA: TGTGCCAGTAGGCCGGGACAGGGTCGTCAGCCCCAGCATTTT. Translation gives CASRPGQGRQPQHF.

This rearrangement joins TRBV24-1 to TRBJ2-5, with 10 bases identical to TRBD2. The tail of the sequence fits TRBJ2-1 better, so the J call may be wrong. The CDR3 contains 16 residues. Germline lookup yields CDR1 KGHDR and CDR2 SFDVKD. CDR3 coding DNA: TGTGCCACCAGTGATCCACGACTAGCGGGTTGGGGTGAGCAGTTCTTC. Its translation is CATSDPRLAGWGEQFF.

The chain uses TRBV2 and TRBJ2-2; D perhaps matches TRBD1 (5 bases). The CDR3 is 13 residues long. V shed 7 bases and J shed 4 bases, with 10 bases lying between them. CDR1 is SNHLY, CDR2 FYNNEI, per germline. The CDR3 protein is CASNIQGTGELFF. The CDR3 DNA reads as TGTGCCAGCAACATTCAGGGCACCGGGGAGCTGTTTTTT.

This clonotype was recorded a few times. J is TRBJ2-5 and V is TRBV4-1; D is unclear. CDR3 length: 18 residues. V lost 0 bases, J lost 2 bases, and 19 bases lay in between. Germline assignment: CDR1 MGHRA and CDR2 YSYEKL. The chain's CDR3 is CASSQEVLSETEQETQYF. The CDR3 DNA reads as TGCGCCAGCAGCCAAGAGGTTCTGTCCGAGACGGAACAAGAGACCCAGTACTTC.

The V call is TRBV12-5, the J call TRBJ2-7, with D hard to call. The CDR3 extends over 11 amino acids. Per germline, CDR1 LGHNT and CDR2 FRNRAP. Trimming took off 4 bases at V and 3 bases at J, with 4 bases between the two ends. CDR3 region: CASGSNYEQYF. CDR3 coding DNA: TGTGCTAGTGGTTCAAACTACGAGCAGTACTTC. Combining the CDR3 with reference TRBV12-5 and TRBJ2-7 gives the whole variable domain DARVTQTPRHKVTEMGQEVTMRCQPILGHNTVFWYRQTMMQGLELLAYFRNRAPLDDSGMPKDRFSAEMPDATLATLKIQPSEPRDSAVYFCASGSNYEQYFGPGTRLTVT.